This T cell receptor (beta chain) was documented in a study of Ad26.COV2.S vaccination and SARS-CoV-2 variants. Study-wide results and caveats: People who got the vaccine or the placebo had similar non-spike TCR breadth.

As concerns this clone: The antigen is undetermined. This same CDR3 is encoded by further DNA sequences in the sample.

CDR1 SQVTM and CDR2 ANQGSEA come from the germline V gene. Between the trimmed V and J ends, which lost 6 bases and 4 bases, there was a span of 9 bases. CDR3 length: 11 residues. Libraries were prepared by immunoSEQ multiplex PCR; TCRdb keeps only in-frame clonotypes and omits some of them. The sample shows over 110,000 clones, 70% to 90% of them seen only once. The specimen was peripheral blood, collected after recovery from COVID-19. The chain couples TRBV29-1 to TRBJ1-1; the D is unclear. This receptor was obtained from a human donor who had recovered from COVID-19. CDR3 region: CSVDRGTEAFF. The CDR3 nucleotides read TGCAGCGTCGATAGAGGCACTGAAGCTTTCTTT.